This TCR beta chain was identified in a study of CD8 T cells in Susac syndrome. Study-wide findings and caveats: The authors acknowledged that their TCR sequencing and HLA analysis involved a relatively small number of individuals.

Random hexamers served to reverse transcribe about 0.5 to 1 ug RNA. From the immunoSEQ multiplex PCR reads, TCRdb called clonotypes with MiXCR, one entry per CDR3 protein. This table holds approximately 200,000 distinct CDR3 sequences, roughly 90% found once. Concerning this clonotype: The antigen is undetermined.

This CDR3 has 14 amino acids. Germline CDR1 is MNHEY and CDR2 is SMNVEV (reference sequence). Trimming removed 5 bases from V and 3 bases from J, with 14 bases in between. The sequenced sample was CD8+ T cells from PBMCs. The rearrangement uses TRBV27 and TRBJ2-7; D ambiguous. The sequence came from a human donor with multiple sclerosis. DNA for the CDR3: TGTGCCAGCAGTAGCGCGCTATCCAGCTACGAGCAGTACTTC. It yields the protein CASSSALSSYEQYF.